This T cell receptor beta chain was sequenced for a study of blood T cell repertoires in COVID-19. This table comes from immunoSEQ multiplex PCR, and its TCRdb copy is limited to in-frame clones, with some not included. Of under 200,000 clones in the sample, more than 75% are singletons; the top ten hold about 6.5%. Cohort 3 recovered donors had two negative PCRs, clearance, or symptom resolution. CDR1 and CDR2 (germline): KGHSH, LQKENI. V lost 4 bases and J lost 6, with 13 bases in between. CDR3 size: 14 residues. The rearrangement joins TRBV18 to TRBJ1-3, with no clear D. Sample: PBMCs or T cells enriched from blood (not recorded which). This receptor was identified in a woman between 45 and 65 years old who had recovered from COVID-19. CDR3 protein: CASSHTVAENTIYF. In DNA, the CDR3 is TGTGCCAGCTCACACACCGTCGCTGAAAACACCATATATTTT. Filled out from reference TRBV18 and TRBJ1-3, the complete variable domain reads NAGVMQNPRHLVRRRGQEARLRCSPMKGHSHVYWYRQLPEEGLKFMVYLQKENIIDESGMPKERFSAEFPKEGPSILRIQQVVRGDSAAYFCASSHTVAENTIYFGEGSWLTVV.